This T cell receptor beta chain was profiled in a study of T cell responses to AZD1222 COVID-19 vaccine. Trimming took off 4 bases at V and 4 bases at J, with 11 bases between the two ends. This CDR3 comprises 13 residues. Per the germline V gene, CDR1 is MDHEN and CDR2 is SYDVKM. Clones were read by immunoSEQ multiplex PCR, and TCRdb kept only the in-frame ones, dropping some. In the table there are 140,000 to 150,000 clones, 85% to 95% of which are singletons. Specimen: peripheral blood, collected after recovery from COVID-19. The TCR was taken from an adult who had recovered from COVID-19. The J gene is TRBJ2-7, the V gene TRBV28, with a possible D match to TRBD2 (5 bases). For the CDR3, the DNA is TGTGCCAGCAGTTCCTTCGCGGGTTACGAGCAGTACTTC. It translates to CASSSFAGYEQYF.